Listed below are T cell receptor beta chains from one sample, sequenced in a study of post-analysis software for immune sequencing data. TCRdb recomputed calls from the PCR reads with MiXCR, one row per CDR3 protein. Found here are 750,000 to 950,000 distinct CDR3 sequences, about 57% of them singletons; the top ten hold 4.6%. Sequenced material: blood. Every receptor here comes from a girl aged 5 to 17 with multiple sclerosis. CDR3s include the opening cysteine and the closing phenylalanine or tryptophan.

J,V,CDR3
TRBJ2-6,TRBV29-1,CSVENLGGAGANVLTF
TRBJ2-7,TRBV20-1,CSASQGESSYEQYF
TRBJ1-6,TRBV6-6,CASSAQGLGNSPLHF
TRBJ2-2,TRBV7-9,CASSLRDRPNTGELFF
TRBJ1-2,TRBV5-1,CASSGGTGPGGYTF
TRBJ2-7,TRBV12-3/TRBV12-4,CASSSSALSYEQYF
TRBJ2-1,TRBV29-1,CSVSGAGVNNEQFF
TRBJ1-4,TRBV6-6,CASSYPRGPNEKLFF
TRBJ2-1,TRBV5-1,CASSLVLAGGEQFF
-,TRBV5-6,CASSLAGAVQETQYF
TRBJ1-2,TRBV5-1,CASSPYPGGTYGYTF
TRBJ2-7,TRBV15,CATSRDYASRDEQYF
TRBJ2-5,TRBV20-1,CSAVYWTSGYQETQYF
TRBJ2-7,TRBV5-5,CARGQGSHEQYF
TRBJ1-2,TRBV5-1,CASSFRDSNYGYTF
TRBJ2-1,TRBV25-1,CASSESIGNEQFF
-,TRBV4-2,CASSQGSLAGVAYEQYF
-,TRBV7-9,CASSLVTGVLYEQYF
TRBJ2-7,TRBV12-3/TRBV12-4,CASSVENYEQYF
TRBJ2-7,TRBV20-1,CSARGTGTGGSEQYF
-,TRBV6-6,CASSYEGGPNEQYF
TRBJ1-2,TRBV4-1,CASSQDLIRVNYGYTF
TRBJ2-7,TRBV29-1,CSVLYRGRDTILGEQYF
TRBJ2-1,TRBV14,CASSQEVNREESEQFF